Listed here is a single T cell receptor beta chain. Its specificity is unknown. The germline V gene has CDR1 MDHEN and CDR2 SYDVKM. The CDR3 spans 14 residues. V was pared by 3 bases and J by 6 bases, with 15 bases between. Samples were sequenced at Survey level, maximum 500,000 reads. Data came from immunoSEQ multiplex PCR; TCRdb stores just in-frame clones and leaves some out. The table lists fewer than 12,000 clones, around four fifths of them singletons. Rectal tissue came from one to two pinch biopsies taken at colonoscopy. These data come from a study of pediatric ulcerative colitis. Study observations and caveats: Two patients had blood samples with substantially reduced template counts.

The sample taken for sequencing was gut tissue. This rearrangement joins TRBV28 to TRBJ2-7; weak D call: TRBD1 (5 bases). This TCR was sampled from a girl under 18 who was a control in a study of pediatric ulcerative colitis. CDR3 in amino acids: CASSLLVRVAEQYF. The DNA for the CDR3 is TGTGCCAGCAGTTTGTTGGTCAGGGTTGCCGAGCAGTACTTC.